This T cell receptor (beta chain) is from a study of shared clonotypes between healthy human individuals. This CDR3 has 13 residues. Per germline, CDR1 MNHEY and CDR2 SVGAGI. Trimming pared 8 bases from V and 4 bases from J, leaving 14 bases between. CD45RA-negative memory and CD45RA+ naive subsets were split from the CD4+ cells. Genomic DNA (from each subset) was split evenly across several immunoSEQ plates. Profiling relied on immunoSEQ multiplex PCR, and the TCRdb table lists in-frame clones only, not all of them. The top ten hold roughly 1.4% of the sample, which has some 1 million clones, roughly 80% seen once.

This TCR was sampled from a young man in good health. Input material: memory CD4+ T cells sorted from blood. Specified subset: CD45RA-negative fraction. The J gene is TRBJ2-5, the V gene TRBV6-5; tentatively, D is TRBD1 (6 bases). CDR3 residues: CASGTGYGETQYF. CDR3 bases: TGTGCCAGCGGAACAGGGTATGGAGAGACCCAGTACTTC.